Presented here are 14 T cell receptor beta chains from one specimen sequenced in a study of blood T cell repertoires in COVID-19. Profiling relied on immunoSEQ multiplex PCR, and the TCRdb table lists in-frame clones only, not all of them. This table has about 210,000 clones, more than 70% appearing once. Sequenced: peripheral blood. These receptors were obtained from a woman aged 45-65 years with acute or convalescent COVID-19.

The chain links TRBV6-2 or TRBV6-3 to TRBJ2-5; 7 bases match TRBD1. There are 15 residues in the CDR3. CDR1 and CDR2 (germline): MNHEY, SVGEGT. With 7 bases clipped from V and 3 bases from J, the junction kept 11 bases outside the gene matches. The CDR3 here is CASIPMGQTEETQYF. The CDR3 nucleotides read TGTGCCAGCATCCCCATGGGACAGACGGAAGAGACCCAGTACTTC.

This clone was seen a single time. V gene TRBV14 combines with J gene TRBJ2-1, with D uncertain. The germline V gene has CDR1 SGHDN and CDR2 FVKESK. V was shortened by 3 bases and J by 3 bases, with 6 bases between the two germline ends. The length of the CDR3 is 13 residues. For the CDR3, the DNA is TGTGCCAGCAGCCAGGGCAGCTACAATGAGCAGTTCTTC. This encodes CASSQGSYNEQFF.

Comments on this clone: This sample includes further DNA sequences coding for the same CDR3. The rearrangement uses TRBV27 and TRBJ2-7; maybe TRBD1 (6 bases). This CDR3 comprises 12 residues. In germline, CDR1 is MNHEY, CDR2 SMNVEV (reference sequence). V was pared by 5 bases and J by 6 bases, with 11 bases between. The CDR3 sequence: CASSPQGGEQYF. Written as DNA, the CDR3 is TGTGCCAGCAGTCCCCAAGGGGGCGAGCAGTACTTC.

This chain uses TRBV24-1 with TRBJ2-6; TRBD1 agrees at 7 bases. In germline, CDR1 is KGHDR, CDR2 SFDVKD. The CDR3 consists of 18 residues. V was clipped by 6 bases and J by 0 bases; unmatched bases: 10. CDR3 protein: CATSSGTDYSSGANVLTF. The CDR3 DNA sequence: TGTGCCACCAGTTCCGGGACAGATTATTCCTCTGGGGCCAACGTCCTGACTTTC.

The CDR3 bases are TGTGCCAGCAGCAAAGAGAGGGTATCCAGCCCAGATACGCAGTATTTT. This gives the protein CASSKERVSSPDTQYF. V and J are TRBV21-1 and TRBJ2-3; the table's D call, TRBD2, was not checked against the DNA. TRBV21-1 is described as a pseudogene. The length of the CDR3 is 16 residues.

The J gene is TRBJ2-7, the V gene TRBV4-1; 8 bases align to TRBD1. The trim removed 0 bases at V and 7 bases at J, leaving 11 bases unmatched. The CDR3 has 16 amino acids. Germline lookup yields CDR1 MGHRA and CDR2 YSYEKL. The CDR3 DNA is TGCGCCAGCAGCCAAGAGGTAACCCGGACAGGGCTAGAGCAGTACTTC. Protein: CASSQEVTRTGLEQYF.

This rearrangement joins TRBV28 to TRBJ1-2; 8 bases are a match to TRBD1. J lost 7 bases, V lost 5 bases, and 9 bases had no gene match. The length of the CDR3 is 14 residues. The germline V gene encodes CDR1 MDHEN and CDR2 SYDVKM. CDR3 bases: TGTGCCAGCAGTATCCGCAGGGGGCAGGCTGGCTACACCTTC. It translates to CASSIRRGQAGYTF.

The J gene is TRBJ1-5, the V gene TRBV19, with a tentative D call TRBD1 (6 bases). Germline assignment: CDR1 LNHDA and CDR2 SQIVND (reference sequence). The CDR3 is 12 residues long. The V and J ends lost 8 bases and 5 bases respectively, with 10 bases between them. Here the CDR3 DNA reads TGTGCCAGTGCTACAGGGTATCAGCCCCAGCATTTT. Translation gives CASATGYQPQHF.

This clone has only one observation. The chain uses TRBV5-1 and TRBJ2-5, with 8 bases fitting TRBD2. CDR3 length: 15 amino acids. V lost 2 bases, J lost 3 bases, and 6 bases stayed unmatched. From germline, CDR1 is SGHRS and CDR2 YFSETQ. The CDR3 region has the DNA TGCGCCAGCAGCTTCCAGAGCGGGAGCGAAGAGACCCAGTACTTC. It yields the protein CASSFQSGSEETQYF.

The DNA of the CDR3 is TGTGCCAGCAGCCGGGACAGGGGATTGAACGAGCAGTACTTC. It yields the protein CASSRDRGLNEQYF. The chain combines TRBV2 with TRBJ2-7; TRBD1 matches at 10 bases. Losses at the gene ends were 6 bases for V and 5 bases for J; bases not matched to a gene: 7. This CDR3 region has 14 residues. Germline CDR1 is SNHLY and CDR2 is FYNNEI.

This clone was picked up one time. The gene calls are TRBV7-9 and TRBJ2-3; TRBD1 matches 9 bases. Germline values: CDR1 SEHNR, CDR2 FQNEAQ (reference sequence). With 5 bases clipped from V and 3 bases from J, the junction kept 3 bases outside the gene matches. This CDR3 has 14 amino acids. CDR3: CASSVGQGTDTQYF. The CDR3, as DNA: TGTGCCAGCAGCGTGGGACAGGGAACAGATACGCAGTATTTT.

The chain couples TRBV19 to TRBJ1-2; no clear D. Trimming removed 3 bases from V and 3 bases from J, with 8 bases in between. The CDR3 has 13 residues. Per germline, CDR1 LNHDA and CDR2 SQIVND (reference sequence). CDR3 nucleotide sequence: TGTGCCAGTAGTATGGGAGGATACTATGGCTACACCTTC. It specifies CASSMGGYYGYTF.

The V gene is TRBV5-1, the J gene TRBJ1-4, with D unresolved. With 4 bases removed from V and 4 bases from J, the gap between germline ends came to 14 bases. Germline V CDR1 and CDR2: SGHRS, YFSETQ. CDR3 size: 15 residues. CDR3 DNA: TGCGCCAGCAGCGAATCAGGAACAGTTAATGAAAAACTGTTTTTT. Its translation: CASSESGTVNEKLFF. The full variable domain, with the rest looked up from reference TRBV5-1 and TRBJ1-4, is KAGVTQTPRYLIKTRGQQVTLSCSPISGHRSVSWYQQTPGQGLQFLFEYFSETQRNKGNFPGRFSGRQFSNSRSEMNVSTLELGDSALYLCASSESGTVNEKLFFGSGTQLSVL.

DNA of the CDR3: TGTGCCAGCAGTTTTTCGCAGGCTGCTTCCTACGAGCAGTACTTC. Its protein product is CASSFSQAASYEQYF. The chain combines TRBV28 with TRBJ2-7; no clear D gene. V was clipped by 3 bases and J by 1 base, with 13 bases between them. Looked up from germline, CDR1 is MDHEN and CDR2 is SYDVKM. The CDR3 totals 15 residues. The whole variable domain, filled in from reference TRBV28 and TRBJ2-7, reads DVKVTQSSRYLVKRTGEKVFLECVQDMDHENMFWYRQDPGLGLRLIYFSYDVKMKEKGDIPEGYSVSREKKERFSLILESASTNQTSMYLCASSFSQAASYEQYFGPGTRLTVT.